These 6 T cell receptor beta chains were all obtained from the same sample, sequenced in a study of a mutant IDH1 vaccine in newly diagnosed glioma. The time point denotes: week 5, during vaccination. Doses comprised 300 ug of mutant IDH1 20-mer peptide each, plus topical imiquimod. Their recognized antigens are unknown. The protocol was immunoSEQ multiplex PCR, while the TCRdb copy is restricted to in-frame clones and leaves out a portion. Of tens of thousands of clones in the sample, 70% to 85% were seen once. This material consisted of PBMCs, taken from a glioma patient whose treatment included an IDH1 peptide vaccine. These receptors originate from a young man with glioma.

The chain employs TRBV30 and TRBJ1-1; D possibly corresponds to TRBD1 (5 bases). CDR1 and CDR2 from the germline V gene are GTSNPN and SVGIG (reference sequence). V shed 5 bases and J shed 0 bases, with 13 bases lying between them. The CDR3 consists of 14 residues. CDR3 DNA sequence: TGTGCCTGGGGAAGACAGTTCATGAACACTGAAGCTTTCTTT. This gives the protein CAWGRQFMNTEAFF.

J is TRBJ1-3 and V is TRBV4-1; D unresolved. Trimming stripped 0 bases from V and 0 bases from J, with 3 bases between. CDR1 MGHRA and CDR2 YSYEKL come from the germline V gene. The CDR3 is made up of 14 amino acids. The CDR3 DNA is TGCGCCAGCAGCCAAGATAACTCTGGAAACACCATATATTTT. Its translation is CASSQDNSGNTIYF.

The J gene is TRBJ2-7, the V gene TRBV5-4, with D uncertain. CDR1 and CDR2 (germline): SGHNT, YYREEE (reference sequence). The CDR3 is made up of 17 amino acids. Trimming took 1 base from V and 0 from J, leaving 17 bases between them. DNA of the CDR3: TGTGCCAGCAGCTTGTCCCCTATTGTGCGTGGCTCCTACGAGCAGTACTTC. This codes for CASSLSPIVRGSYEQYF.

This chain links TRBV2 with TRBJ2-7; TRBD1 matches 7 bases. V shed 3 bases and J 3 bases; nucleotides not matched to a gene: 5. This CDR3 region has 14 residues. The V gene's germline CDR1 is SNHLY and CDR2 FYNNEI. CDR3 bases: TGTGCCAGCAGTGATCAGAACAGGGGCTACGAGCAGTACTTC. Amino acids: CASSDQNRGYEQYF. Drawing the rest from reference TRBV2 and TRBJ2-7, the complete variable domain is EPEVTQTPSHQVTQMGQEVILRCVPISNHLYFYWYRQILGQKVEFLVSFYNNEISEKSEIFDDQFSVERPDGSNFTLKIRSTKLEDSAMYFCASSDQNRGYEQYFGPGTRLTVT.

The chain combines TRBV27 with TRBJ1-2, with a tentative D call TRBD1 (5 bases). This CDR3 region has 14 residues. CDR1 and CDR2 (germline): MNHEY, SMNVEV (reference sequence). V lost 6 bases, J lost 0 bases, and 11 bases lay in between. The CDR3 DNA reads TGTGCCAGCAGGCAGGGCCCAGCTAACTATGGCTACACCTTC. The encoded protein is CASRQGPANYGYTF.

In DNA form, the CDR3 reads TGCGCCAGCAGCTTGGGAGGGGACAGGGTCTACGAGCAGTACTTC. The encoded protein is CASSLGGDRVYEQYF. This chain uses TRBV5-1 with TRBJ2-7, with 9 bases fitting TRBD1. Germline values: CDR1 SGHRS, CDR2 YFSETQ. Trimming cost V 0 bases and J 3 bases; bases outside gene matches: 4. The CDR3 runs to 15 residues.